A selection of T cell receptor beta chains follows, all from one sample in a study of T cell responses to AZD1222 COVID-19 vaccine. Some clones are missing from TCRdb's copy, which holds only in-frame ones; the method was immunoSEQ multiplex PCR. The sample has some 49,000 clones, around 80% seen once. The material sequenced was peripheral blood, taken on day 0 of AZD1222 vaccination. The source of these receptors is an adult in good health. The CDR3 runs from the conserved cysteine through the conserved F or W. The order of the fields is J gene, V gene, CDR3 protein.

>TRBJ1-3|TRBV4-1
CASSQDQGRDPTIYF
>TRBJ2-1|TRBV10-1
CASSDYRSSYNEQFF
>TRBJ1-5|TRBV27
CASSPRTGDHSNQPQHF
>TRBJ1-4|TRBV5-6
CASSWTGGGNEKLFF
>TRBJ1-4|TRBV4-1
CASSQGLQGGKEKLFF
>TRBJ2-1|TRBV7-8
CASSSSGLGYNEQFF
>TRBJ2-6|TRBV28
CASSDPWSGANVLTF
>TRBJ1-6|TRBV13
CASSFPRGGKNSPLHF
>TRBJ1-2|TRBV13
CASSSTGDQASTF
>TRBJ2-7|TRBV10-3
CAISQGELSYEQYF
>TRBJ1-2|TRBV2
CASRPDYGYTF
>TRBJ1-4|TRBV5-4
CASSKDGRGNEKLFF
>TRBJ1-5|TRBV6-5
CASRQQRNQPQHF
>TRBJ1-4|TRBV5-1
CASSETGRNEKLFF
>TRBJ1-4|TRBV9
CASSATDGQGEKLFF
>TRBJ1-1|TRBV7-9
CASLMNTEAFF
>TRBJ1-4|TRBV27
CASSSGGGRVGEKLFF
>TRBJ2-3|TRBV6-5
CASSYRQVADTQYF
>TRBJ1-4|TRBV7-2
CASETGVGEKLFF
>TRBJ1-1|TRBV6-5
CASSPPERIAFF
>TRBJ2-1|TRBV4-1
CASSPLARNNEQFF
>TRBJ1-2|TRBV2
CASSLLVMGYTF
>TRBJ1-2|TRBV27
CASSLFSRSYGYTF
>TRBJ1-2|TRBV6-5
CASRKGQWVGYTF
>TRBJ2-3|TRBV3-1/TRBV3-2
CASSQGSLTQSTDTQYF
>TRBJ1-1|TRBV11-1
CASSGLRGRFTEAFF